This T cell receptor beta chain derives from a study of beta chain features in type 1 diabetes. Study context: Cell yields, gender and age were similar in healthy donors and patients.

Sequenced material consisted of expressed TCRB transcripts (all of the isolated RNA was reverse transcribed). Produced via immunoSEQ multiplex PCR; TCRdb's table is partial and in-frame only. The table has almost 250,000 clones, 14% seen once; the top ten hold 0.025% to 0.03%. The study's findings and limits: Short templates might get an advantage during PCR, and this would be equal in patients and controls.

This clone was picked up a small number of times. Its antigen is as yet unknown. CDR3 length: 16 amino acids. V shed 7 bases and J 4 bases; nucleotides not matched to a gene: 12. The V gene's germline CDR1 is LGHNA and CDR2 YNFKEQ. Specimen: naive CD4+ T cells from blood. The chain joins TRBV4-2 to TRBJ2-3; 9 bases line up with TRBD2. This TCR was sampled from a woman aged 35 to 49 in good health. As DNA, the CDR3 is TGTGCCAGCAATGAGCGAGGCGGGGGGGCCGCAGATACGCAGTATTTT. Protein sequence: CASNERGGGAADTQYF.